This entry features one T cell receptor beta chain sequence. Diagnoses were established using clinical symptoms, serum thyroxine and TRAb, thyroid ultrasound and orbital computed tomography. These data belong to a study of T cells in Graves' hyperthyroidism and ophthalmopathy. The V end lost 5 bases, the J end lost 8 bases, and 13 bases lay between the germline ends. The CDR3 has 13 amino acids. Germline assignment: CDR1 SGHTA and CDR2 FQGNSA. What was amplified from RNA transcripts were TCR beta CDR3 regions. The HTBI set primed first-round TCR CDR3 RT-PCR. MiXCR, applied by TCRdb to the multiplex PCR reads, yields one record per CDR3 protein. The sample has some 460,000 distinct CDR3 sequences, less than 20% seen once; the top ten hold roughly 13%.

The sequenced sample was blood. This chain links TRBV7-2 with TRBJ1-3; D is perhaps TRBD1 (6 bases). This clonotype originated in a woman aged 18-29 years with Graves' hyperthyroidism. Here the CDR3 DNA reads TGTGCCAGCAGCGTACAGGGAGGGGACACCATATATTTT. It codes for CASSVQGGDTIYF.